This is a list of T cell receptor beta chains from one sample in a study of cytomegalovirus exposure and HLA in healthy donors. Profiling relied on immunoSEQ multiplex PCR, and the TCRdb table lists in-frame clones only, not all of them. The table shows around 180,000 clones, with about 78% occurring only once. The sequenced sample was PBMCs. The origin of the receptors is a man aged 40-55 years in good health and CMV-seronegative. The CDR3 runs from the conserved cysteine through the conserved F or W. The order of the fields is V gene, D gene, clone size, J gene, CDR3 DNA, CDR3 protein. D genes are given only for firm matches. Rows may omit the clone size; those that give it use once, few, many or a size class.

V: TRBV30; D: -; size: -; J: TRBJ1-1; DNA: TGTGCCTGGAGTGTGGGGCAAGTGAACACTGAAGCTTTCTTT; CDR3: CAWSVGQVNTEAFF
V: TRBV19; D: TRBD1; size: -; J: TRBJ1-2; DNA: TGTGCCAGTAGTACCTGGACAGGGCAAAACTATGGCTACACCTTC; CDR3: CASSTWTGQNYGYTF
V: TRBV30; D: TRBD2; size: once; J: TRBJ2-7; DNA: TGTGCCTGGAGTGTATTGGGGGGGTCCTACGAGCAGTACTTC; CDR3: CAWSVLGGSYEQYF
V: TRBV19; D: TRBD2; size: once; J: TRBJ2-1; DNA: TGTGCCAGTAGTATAGGCGGTAGCGGGAGCAATGAGCAGTTCTTC; CDR3: CASSIGGSGSNEQFF
V: TRBV9; D: -; size: -; J: TRBJ2-6; DNA: TGTGCCAGCAGCCTTACAGGGACTGGGGCCAACGTCCTGACTTTC; CDR3: CASSLTGTGANVLTF
V: TRBV2; D: -; size: once; J: TRBJ2-1; DNA: TGTGCCAGCGTTAGTCAGGGTACGTGGAATGAGCAGTTCTTC; CDR3: CASVSQGTWNEQFF
V: TRBV4-1; D: TRBD2; size: -; J: TRBJ2-7; DNA: TGCGCCAGCAGCCATCCGGGACTAGCGGACCACGAGCAGTACTTC; CDR3: CASSHPGLADHEQYF
V: TRBV5-1; D: TRBD2; size: few; J: TRBJ2-5; DNA: TGCGCCAGCCGCCAGCGGGAGGGGAGGGAGACCCAGTACTTC; CDR3: CASRQREGRETQYF
V: TRBV5-4; D: -; size: -; J: TRBJ2-1; DNA: TGTGCCAGCAGCCCCCGGGACATCACCTACAATGAGCAGTTCTTC; CDR3: CASSPRDITYNEQFF
V: TRBV15; D: TRBD1; size: -; J: TRBJ1-4; DNA: TGTGCCACCGCGGTGAAAGGGGGCCGGACTAATGAAAAACTGTTTTTT; CDR3: CATAVKGGRTNEKLFF
V: TRBV10-3; D: TRBD2; size: -; J: TRBJ2-7; DNA: TGTGCCATCAGCACAACTAGCGGGTACGAGCAGTACTTC; CDR3: CAISTTSGYEQYF
V: TRBV18; D: TRBD1; size: -; J: TRBJ2-3; DNA: TGTGCCAGCTCACCCGGGACAGGCACAGATACGCAGTATTTT; CDR3: CASSPGTGTDTQYF
V: TRBV15; D: TRBD1; size: -; J: TRBJ1-1; DNA: TGTGCCACCAGCGAAGGGGGCCGGAACACTGAAGCTTTCTTT; CDR3: CATSEGGRNTEAFF
V: TRBV7-9; D: TRBD2; size: -; J: TRBJ2-7; DNA: TGTGCCAGCAGGGGGACTAGCGGACCGGAGTACGAGCAGTACTTC; CDR3: CASRGTSGPEYEQYF
V: TRBV6-6; D: -; size: -; J: TRBJ1-2; DNA: TGTGCCAGCAGTAACCCTGAGGGAGGGTATAACTATGGCTACACCTTC; CDR3: CASSNPEGGYNYGYTF
V: TRBV5-8; D: -; size: -; J: TRBJ2-3; DNA: TGTGCCAGCAGCCTCTCGCCGGCGGGGAACCCTAGCACAGATACGCAGTATTTT; CDR3: CASSLSPAGNPSTDTQYF
V: TRBV9; D: TRBD2; size: -; J: TRBJ2-7; DNA: TGTGCCAGCAGCGTAGAGGGTAGCGGGGGCTTCTACGAGCAGTACTTC; CDR3: CASSVEGSGGFYEQYF
V: TRBV25-1; D: -; size: -; J: TRBJ2-5; DNA: TGTGCCAGCAGTGAACCAGGGGGGAAGGAGACCCAGTACTTC; CDR3: CASSEPGGKETQYF
V: TRBV6-5; D: -; size: few; J: TRBJ1-3; DNA: TGTGCCAGCAGTTACTCCCGAGAGAACAGGGCTAACACCATATATTTT; CDR3: CASSYSRENRANTIYF
V: TRBV10-1; D: -; size: -; J: TRBJ2-7; DNA: TGCGCCAGCAGTGAGTCTTCCGGACTACAGTACTTC; CDR3: CASSESSGLQYF
V: TRBV7-2; D: -; size: -; J: TRBJ2-7; DNA: TGTGCCAGCAGCTTAGCTCACAGTTACGAGCAGTACTTC; CDR3: CASSLAHSYEQYF
V: TRBV9; D: TRBD2; size: -; J: TRBJ2-1; DNA: TGTGCCAGCAGCACTACTAGCGGGAGGAGTAATGAGCAGTTCTTC; CDR3: CASSTTSGRSNEQFF
V: TRBV7-2; D: -; size: -; J: TRBJ2-7; DNA: TGTGCCAGCAGCTTAGACAGGACCTACGAGCAGTACTTC; CDR3: CASSLDRTYEQYF
V: TRBV10-3; D: TRBD1; size: -; J: TRBJ1-2; DNA: TGTGCCGTCAGCGGGACAGGTTCCTATGGCTACACCTTC; CDR3: CAVSGTGSYGYTF
V: TRBV6-5; D: -; size: -; J: TRBJ1-1; DNA: TGTGCCAGCACACAGGGAAACACTGAAGCTTTCTTT; CDR3: CASTQGNTEAFF
V: TRBV29-1; D: TRBD1; size: few; J: TRBJ1-1; DNA: TGCAGCGTAGCCGGGACAGAAATTGAAGCTTTCTTT; CDR3: CSVAGTEIEAFF
V: TRBV5-4; D: -; size: -; J: TRBJ2-1; DNA: TGTGCCAGCAGCTTGGATCCAGGCCCCTACAATGAGCAGTTCTTC; CDR3: CASSLDPGPYNEQFF
V: TRBV18; D: TRBD2; size: -; J: TRBJ2-3; DNA: TGTGCCAGCTCACCACCCCTAGCGGGGGCTTCTAGCACAGATACGCAGTATTTT; CDR3: CASSPPLAGASSTDTQYF
V: TRBV5-1; D: -; size: -; J: TRBJ2-2; DNA: TGCGCCAGCAGCTCCGGGTGGCAGCAGACCGGGGAGCTGTTTTTT; CDR3: CASSSGWQQTGELFF
V: TRBV5-6; D: -; size: -; J: TRBJ1-2; DNA: TGTGCCAGCAGCTCACGACAGTACGCAGAGTGGAACTATGGCTACACCTTC; CDR3: CASSSRQYAEWNYGYTF
V: TRBV15; D: -; size: -; J: TRBJ2-2; DNA: TGTGCCACCAGCAGAGATCAGGCGGGGTTAACCGGGGAGCTGTTTTTT; CDR3: CATSRDQAGLTGELFF
V: TRBV7-2; D: -; size: -; J: TRBJ1-2; DNA: TGTGCCAGCAGCGCACCCGGGATTTTTGGCTACACCTTC; CDR3: CASSAPGIFGYTF
V: TRBV27; D: -; size: once; J: TRBJ1-3; DNA: TGTGCCAGCGGTTCGTGGGAGAACACCATATATTTT; CDR3: CASGSWENTIYF
V: TRBV18; D: TRBD1; size: few; J: TRBJ1-2; DNA: TGTGCCAGCTCACCCGGGACAGGGGAAAAAGGCTACACCTTC; CDR3: CASSPGTGEKGYTF
V: TRBV11-2; D: -; size: -; J: TRBJ1-5; DNA: TGTGCCAGCAGCTCCGGGGTAGGGTGGGATCAGCCCCAGCATTTT; CDR3: CASSSGVGWDQPQHF
V: TRBV7-9; D: TRBD2; size: -; J: TRBJ2-1; DNA: TGTGCCAGCAGCCCCCGGGCGGGAGGGATTTTCGATGAGCAGTTCTTC; CDR3: CASSPRAGGIFDEQFF
V: TRBV9; D: -; size: -; J: TRBJ2-1; DNA: TGTGCCAGCAGCGTAGGTCCTTCTTACAATGAGCAGTTCTTC; CDR3: CASSVGPSYNEQFF
V: TRBV12-5; D: TRBD2; size: -; J: TRBJ2-7; DNA: TGTGCTAGTGGTCCTCCTAGTACCGGGGCGGGAGGAATCTACGAGCAGTACTTC; CDR3: CASGPPSTGAGGIYEQYF
V: TRBV4-3; D: TRBD1; size: -; J: TRBJ2-1; DNA: TGCGCCAGCAGCCAGGTAGGGGGCATGGGGAACAATGAGCAGTTCTTC; CDR3: CASSQVGGMGNNEQFF
V: TRBV10-3; D: TRBD1; size: few; J: TRBJ1-2; DNA: TGTGCCATCAGCGGGACAGGTGGTAACTATGGCTACACCTTC; CDR3: CAISGTGGNYGYTF
V: TRBV19; D: -; size: -; J: TRBJ2-1; DNA: TGTGCCAGTAGTATAATATCGGGAAGCAACAATGAGCAGTTCTTC; CDR3: CASSIISGSNNEQFF
V: TRBV5-6; D: TRBD1; size: once; J: TRBJ2-4; DNA: TGTGCCAGCAGCGCAGGGGGTTGGAACATTCAGTACTTC; CDR3: CASSAGGWNIQYF
V: TRBV6-5; D: TRBD1; size: -; J: TRBJ2-1; DNA: TGTGCCAGCAGCCCCGGACAGGGTACCTACAATGAGCAGTTCTTC; CDR3: CASSPGQGTYNEQFF
V: TRBV30; D: TRBD1; size: -; J: TRBJ2-7; DNA: TGTGCCTGGGGACAGGGGACTTCCTACGAGCAGTACTTC; CDR3: CAWGQGTSYEQYF
V: TRBV7-3; D: TRBD1; size: -; J: TRBJ2-7; DNA: TGTGCCAGCAGCGCGACCGGGACAGGGATTGGGGAGCAGTACTTC; CDR3: CASSATGTGIGEQYF
V: TRBV18; D: -; size: -; J: TRBJ1-2; DNA: TGTGCCAGCTCACCAGGACAGAGTGACTATGGCTACACCTTC; CDR3: CASSPGQSDYGYTF
V: TRBV30; D: -; size: -; J: TRBJ2-4; DNA: TGTGCCTGGAGTGTATATGGGGGCGCCAAAAACATTCAGTACTTC; CDR3: CAWSVYGGAKNIQYF
V: TRBV18; D: -; size: -; J: TRBJ1-1; DNA: TGTGCCAGCTCATATGCTGAACAGAGAAACACTGAAGCTTTCTTT; CDR3: CASSYAEQRNTEAFF
V: TRBV4-3; D: TRBD2; size: -; J: TRBJ2-1; DNA: TGCGCCAGCAGCCAAGTAGGTTTAGCGGGGAGCTCCTACAATGAGCAGTTCTTC; CDR3: CASSQVGLAGSSYNEQFF
V: TRBV4-3; D: TRBD1; size: -; J: TRBJ1-1; DNA: TGCGCCAGCAGCCAAGAGGTCAGGGGGACTGAAGCTTTCTTT; CDR3: CASSQEVRGTEAFF
V: TRBV11-3; D: -; size: -; J: TRBJ2-7; DNA: TGTGCCAGCAGCTTAGATCTCGGCGAGCAGTACTTC; CDR3: CASSLDLGEQYF
V: TRBV12-5; D: -; size: few; J: TRBJ1-5; DNA: TGTGCTAGTGGTTTCTTAAGGGGATCGGGCAATCAGCCCCAGCATTTT; CDR3: CASGFLRGSGNQPQHF
V: TRBV4-1; D: -; size: -; J: TRBJ2-1; DNA: TGCGCCAGCAGCCCGGAGGGGAGCTCCTACAATGAGCAGTTCTTC; CDR3: CASSPEGSSYNEQFF
V: TRBV20-1; D: -; size: -; J: TRBJ1-2; DNA: TGCAGTGCTACCTCGGCAGGCGGCTACACCTTC; CDR3: CSATSAGGYTF
V: TRBV13; D: TRBD2; size: few; J: TRBJ2-1; DNA: TGTGCCAGCAGCTTAGGGCGGGGGGGCCGAAATGAGCAGTTCTTC; CDR3: CASSLGRGGRNEQFF
V: TRBV2; D: TRBD2; size: -; J: TRBJ2-3; DNA: TGTGCCAGCTGGTTACTAGCGGGAATTACAGATACGCAGTATTTT; CDR3: CASWLLAGITDTQYF
V: TRBV6-5; D: -; size: once; J: TRBJ1-5; DNA: TGTGCCAGCAGCCAGGGAGGGCGGAATCAGCCCCAGCATTTT; CDR3: CASSQGGRNQPQHF
V: TRBV15; D: -; size: -; J: TRBJ2-7; DNA: TGTGCCACCAGCGAGGGCTACGAGCAGTACTTC; CDR3: CATSEGYEQYF